The rows below give T cell receptor beta chains drawn from one sample of a study of blood T cells in healthy people across ages. TCRdb redid the calling of the 5' RACE reads with MiXCR, one entry per CDR3 protein. The sample yields approximately 1,000,000 distinct CDR3 sequences, under 40% seen once. Sequenced material: blood. The receptors come from a man younger than 35 in good health. The CDR3 runs from the conserved cysteine through the conserved F or W. Fields, in order: J gene, clone size, V gene, D gene, CDR3 protein. The D gene is left open where the match is weak. Size is stated for part of the rows, as once, few or many counts, or as a class when the clone is expanded.

>TRBJ2-1|.|TRBV6-2/TRBV6-3|.
CASSTHGGYNEQFF
>.|.|TRBV7-2|TRBD2
CASSQEAGIYEQYF
>TRBJ1-2|few|TRBV4-3|.
CASSPGRANYGYTF
>TRBJ2-1|few|TRBV24-1|TRBD1
CATSDRGQGKDEQFF
>TRBJ1-1|.|TRBV27|.
CASSSRTEGTEAFF
>TRBJ2-3|.|TRBV20-1|.
CSARDWGTPDTQYF
>TRBJ2-4|few|TRBV12-3/TRBV12-4|.
CASSFRDRGIQYF
>TRBJ2-3|.|TRBV10-3|.
CASFGPGVKQYF
>TRBJ1-2|.|TRBV20-1|.
CSAGQRTNYGYTF
>TRBJ2-7|.|TRBV7-6|.
CASSFRDNYNEQYF
>TRBJ2-1|few|TRBV6-5|TRBD1
CASSYSGQGYKQFF
>TRBJ2-1|few|TRBV25-1|.
CASSEGFWFF
>TRBJ2-1|.|TRBV9|.
CASSVSPRPDNEQFF
>TRBJ2-7|.|TRBV12-3/TRBV12-4|.
CASSPGGGMSYEQYF
>TRBJ2-4|.|TRBV2|.
CASSEEGGGGLAKNIQYF
>TRBJ1-2|few|TRBV12-3/TRBV12-4|.
CASSLSPTAREGYTF
>TRBJ2-5|.|TRBV20-1|TRBD1
CSASPGTGDIYQETQYF
>TRBJ2-3|few|TRBV7-3|.
CASSLQGGGPDTQYF
>TRBJ2-5|.|TRBV12-3/TRBV12-4|TRBD1
CASSQGQGAETQYF
>TRBJ2-7|.|TRBV6-6|.
CASSPKGEGGDEQYF
>TRBJ1-6|few|TRBV3-1|.
CASSQEFNSPLHF
>TRBJ1-1|.|TRBV20-1|.
CSAYDRYMNTEAFF
>TRBJ2-4|.|TRBV29-1|.
CSVSEGVGHIQYF
>TRBJ1-5|.|TRBV6-5|.
CASSSVGEPNQPQHF
>TRBJ1-2|few|TRBV28|TRBD1
CASSLTGGTGYTF
>TRBJ2-5|.|TRBV12-3/TRBV12-4|.
CASSPRYSVHEQYF
>TRBJ1-6|.|TRBV5-6|.
CASSRGGLDSPLHF
>TRBJ2-2|few|TRBV12-3/TRBV12-4|TRBD1
CASSLGQAGELFF
>TRBJ2-7|.|TRBV9|.
CASSFDAGPTYEQYF
>TRBJ2-5|few|TRBV5-1|.
CASSLEADQETQYF
>TRBJ1-5|.|TRBV6-6|TRBD1
CASSFRQGSRQPQHF
>TRBJ2-1|.|TRBV29-1|TRBD2
CSVNLAGKLNNEQFF
>TRBJ1-5|few|TRBV12-3/TRBV12-4|.
CASTYPGQPQHF
>TRBJ2-3|.|TRBV20-1|.
CSARDRRGLTDAQYF
>TRBJ2-3|.|TRBV6-1|TRBD1
CASSMTGTSDTQYF
>TRBJ1-1|few|TRBV7-8|.
CASSLGETGMNTEAFF
>TRBJ2-5|.|TRBV14|TRBD1
CASSPGTGFIEQYF
>TRBJ1-1|once|TRBV7-9|.
CASSLAKERGCEAFF
>TRBJ1-2|.|TRBV6-5|.
CASSYSTIYGYTF
>TRBJ2-3|few|TRBV20-1|.
CSARDSRTATDTQYF
>TRBJ2-7|many|TRBV29-1|TRBD2
CSAGGGSYEQYF
>TRBJ1-5|.|TRBV28|.
CASSLARQSNQPQHF
>TRBJ2-1|few|TRBV12-5|.
CASGLPPQRDEQFF
>TRBJ2-2|.|TRBV4-1|.
CASSQVKGPNTGELFF
>TRBJ2-3|many|TRBV12-3/TRBV12-4|.
CASSLGQVTDTQYF
>TRBJ2-1|few|TRBV12-5|.
CASGYGGNEQFF
>.|.|TRBV7-9|.
CASSLGLGSETQYF
>TRBJ1-1|.|TRBV9|.
CASSVEGGIAFF
>TRBJ1-2|.|TRBV2|.
CASSGRQTYGYTF
>TRBJ1-2|few|TRBV3-1|.
CASSQENRDYGYTF
>TRBJ1-6|.|TRBV7-9|.
CASSLGQPSSYNSPLHF
>TRBJ2-5|.|TRBV6-2/TRBV6-3|.
CASSQGQTYGETQYF
>TRBJ1-2|.|TRBV5-1|TRBD1
CASSPARTGEYGYTF
>TRBJ1-5|few|TRBV15|.
CATSRDLGQFNSNQPQHF
>TRBJ2-2|few|TRBV11-1|.
CASSLDARTGELFF
>TRBJ1-5|once|TRBV12-5|.
CASGLDQPQHF
>TRBJ2-3|.|TRBV9|TRBD1
CASSGGQAKLSDTQYF
>TRBJ1-6|.|TRBV4-1|.
CASSQGRQYANKSPLHF